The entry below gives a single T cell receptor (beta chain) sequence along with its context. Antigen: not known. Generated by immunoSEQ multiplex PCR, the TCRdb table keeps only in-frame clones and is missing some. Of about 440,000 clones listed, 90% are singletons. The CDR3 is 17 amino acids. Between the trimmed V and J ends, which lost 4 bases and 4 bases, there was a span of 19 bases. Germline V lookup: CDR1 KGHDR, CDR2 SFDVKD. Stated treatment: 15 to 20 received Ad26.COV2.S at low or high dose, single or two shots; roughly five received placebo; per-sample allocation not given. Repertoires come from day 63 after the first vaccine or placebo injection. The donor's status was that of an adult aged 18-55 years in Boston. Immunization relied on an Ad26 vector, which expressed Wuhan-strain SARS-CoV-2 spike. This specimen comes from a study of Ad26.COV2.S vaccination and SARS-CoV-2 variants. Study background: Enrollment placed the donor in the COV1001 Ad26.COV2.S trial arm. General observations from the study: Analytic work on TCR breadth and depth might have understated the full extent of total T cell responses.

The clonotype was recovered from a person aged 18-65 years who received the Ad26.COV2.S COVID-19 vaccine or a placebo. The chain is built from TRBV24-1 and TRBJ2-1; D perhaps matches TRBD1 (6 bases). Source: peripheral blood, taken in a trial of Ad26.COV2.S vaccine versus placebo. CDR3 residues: CATSDASRGPQYNEQFF. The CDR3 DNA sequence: TGTGCCACCAGTGACGCTTCCAGGGGCCCTCAGTACAATGAGCAGTTCTTC.